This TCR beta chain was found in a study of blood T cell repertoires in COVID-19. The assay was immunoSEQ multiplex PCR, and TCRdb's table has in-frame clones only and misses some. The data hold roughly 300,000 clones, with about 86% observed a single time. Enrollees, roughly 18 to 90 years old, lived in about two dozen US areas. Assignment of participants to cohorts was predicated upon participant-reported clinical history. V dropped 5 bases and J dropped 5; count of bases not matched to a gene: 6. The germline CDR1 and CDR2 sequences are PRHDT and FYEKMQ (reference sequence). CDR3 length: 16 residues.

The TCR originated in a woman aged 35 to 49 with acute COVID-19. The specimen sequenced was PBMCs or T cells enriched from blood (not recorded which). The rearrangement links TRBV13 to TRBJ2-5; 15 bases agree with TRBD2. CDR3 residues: CASSPRTSGGGETQYF. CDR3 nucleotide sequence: TGTGCCAGCAGCCCCCGGACTAGCGGGGGGGGTGAGACCCAGTACTTC.